One and the same sample provided the 5 T cell receptor beta chains below, sequenced in a study of cytomegalovirus exposure and HLA in healthy donors. This PCR relied on a set of 60 Vbeta primers and 13 Jbeta primers. Libraries were prepared by immunoSEQ multiplex PCR; TCRdb keeps only in-frame clonotypes and omits some of them. The sample gives 150,000 to 200,000 clones, 75% to 85% of which show up once; approximately 1.3% is in the top ten. The sample was PBMCs. These receptors all come from a woman in her twenties or thirties in good health and CMV-seropositive.

This chain uses TRBV29-1 with TRBJ2-1; the match to TRBD2 covers 10 bases. CDR1 and CDR2 from the germline V gene are SQVTM and ANQGSEA. The length of the CDR3 is 14 residues. The V and J ends lost 7 bases and 0 bases, in that order; junction bases with no gene match: 3. CDR3 in amino acids: CSASSGSSYNEQFF. The CDR3 DNA is TGCAGCGCCTCTAGCGGGAGCTCCTACAATGAGCAGTTCTTC.

This clone has a single count. The DNA for the CDR3 is TGTGCCTACACCGGAGGCGGGTACAATCAGCCCCAGCATTTT. Amino acid sequence: CAYTGGGYNQPQHF. The V and J genes are TRBV5-8 and TRBJ1-5; D is unresolved. The germline CDR1 and CDR2 sequences are SGHTS and YDEGEE. CDR3 length equals 14 residues. V shed 10 bases and J shed 3 bases, with 17 bases lying between them.

The chain carries TRBV30 and TRBJ1-5, with D perhaps TRBD1 (6 bases). The germline gives CDR1 GTSNPN, CDR2 SVGIG (reference sequence). V shed 2 bases and J shed 6 bases, with 11 bases lying between them. The CDR3 is 13 residues long. The CDR3 DNA reads TGTGCCTGGAGTTTACAGGGTAGTCAGCCCCAGCATTTT. Translated: CAWSLQGSQPQHF. Looking up the rest from reference TRBV30 and TRBJ1-5 gives the full variable domain: SQTIHQWPATLVQPVGSPLSLECTVEGTSNPNLYWYRQAAGRGLQLLFYSVGIGQISSEVPQNLSASRPQDRQFILSSKKLLLSDSGFYLCAWSLQGSQPQHFGDGTRLSIL.

The CDR3 sequence: CASRSSGGANEQFF. The CDR3 DNA reads as TGTGCCAGCAGATCTAGCGGGGGGGCCAATGAGCAGTTCTTC. The chain couples TRBV11-1 to TRBJ2-1, with 12 nucleotides matching TRBD2. The V segment lost 6 bases and the J segment 6 bases; nucleotides outside the gene matches: 3. The CDR3 contains 14 residues. CDR1 is SGHAT, CDR2 FQDESV, per germline (reference sequence).

The J gene is TRBJ2-7, the V gene TRBV15; weak D call: TRBD1 (8 bases). The germline V gene encodes CDR1 LNHNV and CDR2 YYDKDF (reference sequence). The CDR3 is made up of 15 amino acids. With 0 bases removed from V and 6 bases from J, the gap between germline ends came to 15 bases. The CDR3 DNA follows: TGTGCCACCAGCAGAGATCAACAGGGGGAGGGCGAGCAGTACTTC. Amino acid sequence: CATSRDQQGEGEQYF.